Each of the 21 T cell receptor beta chains below was sequenced from the same sample in a study of T-cell reconstitution after alpha-beta-depleted transplantation in children. Preparation of the TCRbeta library was carried out with unique molecular identifiers. MiXCR, applied by TCRdb to the PCR reads, yields one record per CDR3 protein. The table lists 440,000 or so distinct CDR3 sequences, roughly 10% of them singletons. The sequenced sample was PBMCs from the stem cell graft donor, obtained from the stem cell graft. The receptors originated from a human donor who donated a stem cell graft to a child with acute myeloid leukemia.

The sample holds a few counts of this clonotype. The V and J genes are TRBV29-1 and TRBJ2-1; 9 nucleotides match TRBD2. This CDR3 region has 15 residues. V shed 4 bases and J 4 bases; nucleotides not matched to a gene: 8. Germline V lookup: CDR1 SQVTM, CDR2 ANQGSEA. CDR3 region: CSVGVPSGMYNEQFF. The CDR3 coding sequence is TGCAGCGTTGGCGTCCCTAGCGGGATGTACAATGAGCAGTTCTTC.

This rearrangement joins TRBV29-1 to TRBJ2-6, with 7 nucleotides matching TRBD1. J lost 2 bases, V lost 5 bases, and 3 bases had no gene match. The germline CDR1 and CDR2 sequences are SQVTM and ANQGSEA. The CDR3 consists of 14 residues. The CDR3 nucleotides are TGCAGCGTTCAGGGGGTTGCTGGGGCCAACGTCCTGACTTTC. The encoded protein is CSVQGVAGANVLTF.

The chain links TRBV20-1 to TRBJ1-4; no firm D call. Trimming removed 5 bases from V and 0 bases from J, with 10 bases in between. The CDR3 is 14 residues long. Germline loops: CDR1 DFQATT, CDR2 SNEGSKA (reference sequence). CDR3 in amino acids: CSALDFTTNEKLFF. CDR3 bases: TGCAGTGCTCTGGACTTCACAACTAATGAAAAACTGTTTTTT.

This clonotype was recorded many times. The DNA of the CDR3 is TGTGCCAGCAGCTTGGCTGGACAGGGGGCGAACTGGCAGTACTTC. Its translation: CASSLAGQGANWQYF. The V call is TRBV5-5, the J call TRBJ2-7; 11 bases are a match to TRBD1. Per the germline V gene, CDR1 is SGHKS and CDR2 is YYEKEE (reference sequence). The CDR3 covers 15 residues. V lost 0 bases to trimming and J lost 9 bases; unmatched junction nucleotides: 8.

This clonotype was counted many times. This chain joins TRBV28 and TRBJ2-7; TRBD1 matches 7 bases. With 6 bases clipped from V and 2 bases from J, the junction kept 4 bases outside the gene matches. CDR3 size: 13 residues. CDR1 is MDHEN and CDR2 is SYDVKM in the germline V gene. CDR3 nucleotides: TGTGCCAGCAGCCCGGGACAGACCTACGAGCAGTACTTC. Its translation: CASSPGQTYEQYF.

Only a few counts were recorded for this clonotype. The chain is built from TRBV20-1 and TRBJ2-1; a possible D gene is TRBD2 (8 bases). The V and J ends lost 0 bases and 4 bases respectively, with 16 bases between them. CDR1 is DFQATT, CDR2 SNEGSKA, per germline (reference sequence). This CDR3 has 16 amino acids. CDR3 region: CSARDPGGDRYNEQFF. The CDR3 DNA is TGCAGTGCTAGAGATCCCGGGGGGGACAGATACAATGAGCAGTTCTTC.

This clonotype was counted between two and nine times. The J gene is TRBJ1-5, the V gene TRBV6-5; D not certain. The CDR3 loop spans 14 amino acids. Germline V lookup: CDR1 MNHEY, CDR2 SVGAGI. The ends were cut back, 2 bases at V and 7 bases at J, with 12 bases in the middle. The chain's CDR3 is CASSYDGNWQPQHF. The CDR3 coding sequence is TGTGCCAGCAGTTACGACGGGAATTGGCAGCCCCAGCATTTT.

This clonotype occurred a few times. CDR3 in amino acids: CASEDSYNEQFF. In DNA form, the CDR3 reads TGTGCCAGTGAAGACAGCTACAATGAGCAGTTCTTC. This chain links TRBV7-2 with TRBJ2-1; weak D call: TRBD1 (5 bases). The CDR3 sequence is 12 residues long. The germline CDR1 and CDR2 sequences are SGHTA and FQGNSA. The V and J ends lost 9 bases and 3 bases respectively, with 9 bases between them.

This clonotype was detected many times. The V and J genes are TRBV12-3 or TRBV12-4 and TRBJ1-1; no definite D call. CDR3 length: 13 amino acids. The V end lost 2 bases, the J end lost 0 bases, and 4 bases lay between the germline ends. The CDR3 bases are TGTGCCAGCAGTTTAACCATGAACACTGAAGCTTTCTTT. Protein: CASSLTMNTEAFF.

The gene calls are TRBV7-2 and TRBJ1-2; TRBD1 might be the D (5 bases). This CDR3 has 17 amino acids. V was trimmed by 6 bases and J by 6 bases, leaving 26 bases between them. Germline values: CDR1 SGHTA, CDR2 FQGNSA. CDR3 amino acids: CASSKGFRDLQGDGYTF. CDR3 bases: TGTGCCAGCAGTAAGGGGTTCAGGGACCTTCAAGGGGATGGCTACACCTTC. The full variable domain, its missing parts supplied by reference TRBV7-2 and TRBJ1-2, is GAGVSQSPSNKVTEKGKDVELRCDPISGHTALYWYRQSLGQGLEFLIYFQGNSAPDKSGLPSDRFSAERTGGSVSTLTIQRTQQEDSAVYLCASSKGFRDLQGDGYTFGSGTRLTVV.

This clonotype was detected ten times or more. V usage is TRBV6-1 and J usage is TRBJ2-7; tentative D call: TRBD1 (8 bases). The CDR3 sequence is 15 residues long. Germline V CDR1 and CDR2: MNHNS, SASEGT. Trimming left V 6 bases short and J 7 bases short, with 22 bases between. The CDR3 bases are TGTGCCAGCAGGGTTGACAGGGGAGGGGGTTCGGAGCAGTACTTC. This translates into CASRVDRGGGSEQYF.

The sample holds a few counts of this clonotype. The rearrangement uses TRBV4-3 and TRBJ2-6; weak D call: TRBD2 (6 bases). From germline, CDR1 is LGHNA and CDR2 YSLEER. The V end lost 0 bases, the J end lost 4 bases, and 19 bases lay between the germline ends. The CDR3 length is 19 residues. Here the CDR3 reads CASSQDVGGPSWGANVLTF. The DNA for the CDR3 is TGCGCCAGCAGCCAAGATGTAGGAGGGCCGTCGTGGGGGGCCAACGTCCTGACTTTC.

This clonotype was observed a few times. The chain uses TRBV15 and TRBJ2-1; a weak D match, TRBD1 (6 bases). This CDR3 spans 14 amino acids. The V and J ends lost 3 bases and 8 bases respectively, with 14 bases between them. CDR1 is LNHNV, CDR2 YYDKDF, per germline (reference sequence). In DNA, the CDR3 is TGTGCCACCAGCAGGTACAGGGCTTTGGATGAGCAGTTCTTC. Translating gives CATSRYRALDEQFF.

The chain carries TRBV9 and TRBJ2-2, with 8 bases lining up with TRBD2. CDR1 and CDR2 (germline): SGDLS, YYNGEE. V lost 4 bases, J lost 5 bases, and 7 bases stayed unmatched. The CDR3 has 15 amino acids. The CDR3 is CASSYGTSDTGELFF. CDR3 nucleotide sequence: TGTGCCAGCAGCTACGGGACTAGTGATACCGGGGAGCTGTTTTTT.

As regards this clonotype: Sequence at one end of the junction differs from germline and may be a read error. V is TRBV10-3 and J is TRBJ1-2; D may be TRBD1 (5 bases). The CDR3 consists of 14 residues. Germline V gene lookup returns CDR1 ENHRY and CDR2 SYGVKD. Written as DNA, the CDR3 is TGTGCCATCACCGAGAAGGACCAGGGCTATGGCCACACCTTC. Protein sequence: CAITEKDQGYGHTF.

This sequence joins TRBV5-1 and TRBJ2-7, with TRBD1 identical over 9 bases. CDR1 is SGHRS and CDR2 is YFSETQ in the germline V gene. The ends lost 2 bases at V and 3 bases at J; junction bases unmatched: 6. This CDR3 is built from 15 residues. The CDR3, as DNA: TGCGCCAGCAGCTTAAAGGGACAGGGCCTCTACGAGCAGTACTTC. It translates to CASSLKGQGLYEQYF.

This clonotype was counted at least ten times. The rearrangement links TRBV20-1 to TRBJ2-2; the D call may be TRBD1 or TRBD2 (5 bases each). CDR3 length equals 14 residues. V lost 5 bases and J lost 0, with 10 bases in between. The germline gives CDR1 DFQATT, CDR2 SNEGSKA (reference sequence). The CDR3, as DNA: TGCAGTGCTCACGGGACGGCGAACACCGGGGAGCTGTTTTTT. Amino acids: CSAHGTANTGELFF.

Turning to this clonotype: The junction and the germline gene differ at one end; a read error may be behind it. V and J are TRBV6-2 or TRBV6-3 and TRBJ2-2; 9 bases agree with TRBD1. Germline CDR1 is MNHEY and CDR2 is SVGEGT. The CDR3 is made up of 16 amino acids. In nucleotides, the CDR3 is TGTGCCAGCAGCTACTGGACAGGGGTGAGCACCGGGGAGCTGTTTTTT. Its translation: CASSYWTGVSTGELFF.

This rearrangement joins TRBV7-2 to TRBJ2-7; 8 bases are shared with TRBD2. The V gene end was trimmed by 5 bases and the J gene end by 7 bases; junction bases not matched to a gene: 7. The CDR3 contains 13 residues. Germline loops: CDR1 SGHTA, CDR2 FQGNSA. The CDR3, as DNA: TGTGCCAGCAGCCCGGGACTAGTCCCGGAGCAGTACTTC. Its translation: CASSPGLVPEQYF. Looking up the rest from reference TRBV7-2 and TRBJ2-7 gives the full variable domain: GAGVSQSPSNKVTEKGKDVELRCDPISGHTALYWYRQSLGQGLEFLIYFQGNSAPDKSGLPSDRFSAERTGGSVSTLTIQRTQQEDSAVYLCASSPGLVPEQYFGPGTRLTVT.

This clonotype turned up a few times. The DNA for the CDR3 is TGTGCCAGCAAAAAGGATGGGCTAGCGGGAGTGCAGTTCTTC. Encoded protein: CASKKDGLAGVQFF. J is TRBJ2-1 and V is TRBV7-2; 10 bases are shared with TRBD2. The CDR3 is 14 amino acids. Germline V CDR1 and CDR2: SGHTA, FQGNSA. V lost 7 bases to trimming and J lost 12 bases; unmatched junction nucleotides: 12.

This clonotype has more than one count but fewer than ten. This chain links TRBV10-3 with TRBJ2-3; D may correspond to TRBD1 or TRBD2 (5 bases each). Germline V lookup: CDR1 ENHRY, CDR2 SYGVKD. The CDR3 totals 14 residues. Trimming took 6 bases from V and 5 from J, leaving 15 bases between them. The CDR3 protein is CAISRGVVQDTQYF. The CDR3 bases are TGTGCCATCAGCAGAGGGGTTGTTCAAGATACGCAGTATTTT.